These 30 T cell receptor beta chains were all obtained from the same sample, sequenced in a study of cytomegalovirus exposure and HLA in healthy donors. Produced via immunoSEQ multiplex PCR; TCRdb's table is partial and in-frame only. The table has tens of thousands of clones, approximately 90% seen once. Sequenced: PBMCs. The receptors were sampled from a woman between 18 and 29 years old in good health and CMV-seropositive.

This rearrangement joins TRBV27 to TRBJ2-1; 7 nucleotides match TRBD2. The CDR3 length is 16 residues. V shed 4 bases, J shed 12 bases, and the junction held 18 bases outside the gene matches. CDR1 MNHEY and CDR2 SMNVEV come from the germline V gene (reference sequence). The CDR3, as DNA: TGTGCCAGCAGTTCCCCCTCTCGGGGGGACCGTATGGGGCAGTTCTTC. The encoded protein is CASSSPSRGDRMGQFF.

This clone was found once. V is TRBV20-1 and J is TRBJ2-1; D is perhaps TRBD1 (6 bases). In germline, CDR1 is DFQATT, CDR2 SNEGSKA (reference sequence). This CDR3 has 10 amino acids. Trimming pared 4 bases from V and 10 bases from J, leaving 8 bases between. The CDR3 sequence: CSATQGEQFF. CDR3 nucleotide sequence: TGCAGTGCTACTCAGGGGGAGCAGTTCTTC.

Notes on this clone: Different DNA sequences within this sample yield the same CDR3. This sequence joins TRBV18 and TRBJ1-4, with D unresolved. V lost 3 bases to trimming and J lost 4 bases, with 9 bases between them. This CDR3 has 14 amino acids. The germline gives CDR1 KGHSH, CDR2 LQKENI. CDR3 coding DNA: TGTGCCAGCTCACCCGGAGGGAATAATGAAAAACTGTTTTTT. It encodes CASSPGGNNEKLFF.

This chain links TRBV27 with TRBJ1-4, with D possibly matching TRBD1 (6 bases). The V end was cut by 5 bases, the J end by 6 bases, with 16 bases between. The CDR3 has 15 residues. The V gene's germline CDR1 is MNHEY and CDR2 SMNVEV (reference sequence). CDR3 residues: CASSPRRGRDEKLFF. The DNA for the CDR3 is TGTGCCAGCAGTCCCCGGAGGGGGAGGGATGAAAAACTGTTTTTT.

The genes are TRBV28 and TRBJ2-7; maybe TRBD2 (6 bases). Germline CDR1 reads MDHEN; CDR2 reads SYDVKM. This CDR3 spans 14 amino acids. Trimming removed 3 bases from V and 2 bases from J, with 11 bases in between. The CDR3 region has the DNA TGTGCCAGCAGTTTTGGGGGGATGGCCTACGAGCAGTACTTC. It translates to CASSFGGMAYEQYF.

The chain carries TRBV5-4 and TRBJ2-3; 14 bases map to TRBD2. Germline loops: CDR1 SGHNT, CDR2 YYREEE (reference sequence). The V and J ends lost 8 bases and 6 bases, in that order; junction bases with no gene match: 2. The length of the CDR3 is 13 residues. CDR3 nucleotide sequence: TGTGCCAGTGGACTAGCGGGAGGTGATACGCAGTATTTT. Protein product: CASGLAGGDTQYF.

This rearrangement joins TRBV18 to TRBJ1-1, with 7 bases fitting TRBD1. Trimming at V came to 2 bases and at J to 5 bases, leaving 11 bases not matched to a gene. CDR1 and CDR2 (germline): KGHSH, LQKENI. CDR3 length: 16 residues. CDR3 sequence (DNA): TGTGCCAGCTCACCAAAGGGGGCCGGGGGAAAAACTGAAGCTTTCTTT. Protein sequence: CASSPKGAGGKTEAFF.

The chain uses TRBV28 and TRBJ1-5, with TRBD1 matching over 9 bases. Germline lookup yields CDR1 MDHEN and CDR2 SYDVKM. The CDR3 consists of 14 residues. J was trimmed by 9 bases and V by 6 bases; bases with no gene match: 9. Here the CDR3 reads CASSPRQGGGPQHF. CDR3 bases: TGTGCCAGCAGCCCCCGACAGGGGGGTGGGCCCCAGCATTTT.

J is TRBJ2-1 and V is TRBV9; TRBD2 might be the D (6 bases). Germline CDR1 is SGDLS and CDR2 is YYNGEE. Trimming removed 4 bases at V and 15 bases at J, with 23 bases between. The CDR3 has 14 amino acids. The CDR3 region has the DNA TGTGCCAGCAGCTCGATGGGAGCCGGGACTCGTCGGTTCTTC. Protein product: CASSSMGAGTRRFF. The full variable domain, its missing parts supplied by reference TRBV9 and TRBJ2-1, is DSGVTQTPKHLITATGQRVTLRCSPRSGDLSVYWYQQSLDQGLQFLIQYYNGEERAKGNILERFSAQQFPDLHSELNLSSLELGDSALYFCASSSMGAGTRRFFGPGTRLTVL.

The V call is TRBV6-1, the J call TRBJ2-7, with a possible D match to TRBD1 (6 bases). Germline CDR1 MNHNS, CDR2 SASEGT. CDR3 length: 13 amino acids. V was clipped by 5 bases and J by 3 bases, with 11 bases between them. The CDR3 is CASSRQDYYEQYF. The DNA of the CDR3 is TGTGCCAGCAGTCGACAGGATTACTACGAGCAGTACTTC.

The chain carries TRBV27 and TRBJ1-5; 9 bases are shared with TRBD1. Germline assignment: CDR1 MNHEY and CDR2 SMNVEV (reference sequence). The CDR3 extends over 16 amino acids. V lost 0 bases and J lost 1; bases outside the gene matches: 1. This CDR3 reads CASSLSGTGSNQPQHF. The CDR3 region has the DNA TGTGCCAGCAGTTTATCTGGGACAGGGAGCAATCAGCCCCAGCATTTT.

The V gene is TRBV27, the J gene TRBJ1-1; D unresolved. Germline loops: CDR1 MNHEY, CDR2 SMNVEV (reference sequence). This CDR3 region has 14 residues. The germline V and J ends were trimmed by 3 bases and 0 bases, with 8 bases remaining between them. In nucleotides, the CDR3 is TGTGCCAGCAGTTTCAAGAGCATGAACACTGAAGCTTTCTTT. Translation: CASSFKSMNTEAFF.

The chain carries TRBV6-6 and TRBJ1-4; no reliable D call. Looked up from germline, CDR1 is MNHNY and CDR2 is SVGAGI (reference sequence). With 0 bases removed from V and 11 bases from J, the gap between germline ends came to 7 bases. CDR3 length: 12 residues. The CDR3 sequence is CASSYSTRKLFF. The CDR3, as DNA: TGTGCCAGCAGTTACTCTACGCGGAAACTGTTTTTT.

The rearrangement links TRBV7-8 to TRBJ1-6, with TRBD1 as a possible D gene (6 bases). The CDR3 runs to 15 residues. Trimming left V 5 bases short and J 1 base short, with 9 bases between. Germline V gene data show CDR1 as SGHVS and CDR2 as FQNEAQ. In nucleotides, the CDR3 is TGTGCCAGCAGCCCACAGGGTTCCTATAATTCACCCCTCCACTTT. Translating gives CASSPQGSYNSPLHF. Full variable domain (rest looked up from reference TRBV7-8 and TRBJ1-6): GAGVSQSPRYKVAKRGQDVALRCDPISGHVSLFWYQQALGQGPEFLTYFQNEAQLDKSGLPSDRFFAERPEGSVSTLKIQRTQQEDSAVYLCASSPQGSYNSPLHFGNGTRLTVT.

This chain links TRBV6-1 with TRBJ2-7; 8 nucleotides align to TRBD1. The germline V gene has CDR1 MNHNS and CDR2 SASEGT. The CDR3 is 15 amino acids. V lost 3 bases, J lost 3 bases, and 7 bases stayed unmatched. CDR3 nucleotides: TGTGCCAGCAGTGATGGGGACAGGCTTTTCTACGAGCAGTACTTC. Protein sequence: CASSDGDRLFYEQYF.

The V gene is TRBV29-1, the J gene TRBJ2-7, with 8 nucleotides matching TRBD2. Germline loops: CDR1 SQVTM, CDR2 ANQGSEA. Unmatched junction bases numbered 19, after V lost 5 bases and J lost 4 bases. The CDR3 is made up of 17 amino acids. CDR3 DNA: TGCAGCGTTCAAGGGGGGCCAAGCGGGAGTTCCATATACGAGCAGTACTTC. It encodes CSVQGGPSGSSIYEQYF.

The chain carries TRBV27 and TRBJ1-2; D not certain. V shed 4 bases and J shed 2 bases, with 8 bases lying between them. The CDR3 covers 13 residues. CDR1 is MNHEY, CDR2 SMNVEV, per germline (reference sequence). This CDR3 is CASSSGPNYGYTF. The CDR3 bases are TGTGCCAGCAGTTCCGGTCCAAACTATGGCTACACCTTC.

In its sample, this clone was seen once. J is TRBJ2-1 and V is TRBV13; 7 bases fit TRBD1. The V and J ends lost 1 base and 8 bases, in that order; junction bases with no gene match: 17. The germline CDR1 and CDR2 sequences are PRHDT and FYEKMQ (reference sequence). The CDR3 loop spans 18 amino acids. This CDR3 reads CASSLVLGGQIPRDEQFF. CDR3 in DNA: TGTGCCAGCAGCTTAGTGTTAGGGGGCCAGATCCCCCGGGATGAGCAGTTCTTC.

The chain combines TRBV30 with TRBJ1-6; 7 bases line up with TRBD1. The CDR3 totals 14 residues. Germline V CDR1 and CDR2: GTSNPN, SVGIG (reference sequence). The ends lost 4 bases at V and 9 bases at J; junction bases unmatched: 9. The chain's CDR3 is CAWTDWTGSSPLHF. CDR3 bases: TGTGCCTGGACCGACTGGACAGGTTCTTCACCCCTCCACTTT.

There are a few counts of this clone. This rearrangement joins TRBV19 to TRBJ2-7; D is perhaps TRBD2 (6 bases). Germline V gene data show CDR1 as LNHDA and CDR2 as SQIVND (reference sequence). The CDR3 covers 14 residues. The V end was cut by 1 base, the J end by 6 bases, with 13 bases between. The DNA of the CDR3 is TGTGCCAGTAGTATAGTCGTCGGGGGATTCGAGCAGTACTTC. It is translated as CASSIVVGGFEQYF.

The chain has TRBV7-6 and TRBJ2-1; 7 nucleotides align to TRBD1. After removal of 3 bases from V and 5 bases from J, the junction contained 7 bases not matched to a gene. This CDR3 contains 15 residues. The germline gives CDR1 SGHVS, CDR2 FNYEAQ. CDR3 residues: CASSFQTGINNEQFF. CDR3 nucleotides: TGTGCCAGCAGCTTCCAGACAGGGATTAACAATGAGCAGTTCTTC.

The chain joins TRBV27 to TRBJ2-7; 9 nucleotides align to TRBD2. This CDR3 spans 13 amino acids. Germline CDR1 reads MNHEY; CDR2 reads SMNVEV (reference sequence). V trimming: 6 bases; J trimming: 2 bases; junction bases outside the gene matches: 2. CDR3 loop: CASSLAGAYEQYF. The CDR3 DNA reads TGTGCCAGCAGCTTAGCGGGGGCCTACGAGCAGTACTTC.

This chain connects TRBV11-2 to TRBJ2-1; 8 nucleotides align to TRBD1. CDR3 length: 15 amino acids. V dropped 5 bases and J dropped 7; count of bases not matched to a gene: 10. The germline CDR1 and CDR2 sequences are SGHAT and FQNNGV. The CDR3 DNA reads TGTGCCAGCAGCCTAAATCCGGACAGGGTAAATGAGCAGTTCTTC. Translating gives CASSLNPDRVNEQFF.

V usage is TRBV6-5 and J usage is TRBJ2-7; TRBD1 aligns across 9 bases. The length of the CDR3 is 14 residues. Germline trimming cut 6 bases from V and 3 bases from J; bases unmatched to any gene: 6. Germline loops: CDR1 MNHEY, CDR2 SVGAGI. CDR3 DNA: TGTGCCAGCAGGGTTACGACAGGGGGCTACGAGCAGTACTTC. This translates into CASRVTTGGYEQYF.

The CDR3 is CASSIGGQHYEQYF. The CDR3 DNA is TGTGCCAGTAGTATAGGGGGACAGCACTACGAGCAGTACTTC. This sequence joins TRBV19 and TRBJ2-7, with 7 positions matching TRBD1. This CDR3 region has 14 residues. The V segment lost 1 base and the J segment 3 bases; nucleotides outside the gene matches: 3. Germline V gene sequence: CDR1 LNHDA, CDR2 SQIVND (reference sequence).

The rearrangement joins TRBV6-1 to TRBJ1-2; 7 positions agree with TRBD1. CDR1 is MNHNS and CDR2 is SASEGT in the germline V gene. The CDR3 loop spans 14 amino acids. V gave up 5 bases and J gave up 2 bases; unmatched junction bases: 5. The CDR3 reads CASSPSGGNYGYTF. As DNA, the CDR3 is TGTGCCAGCAGTCCCTCAGGGGGGAACTATGGCTACACCTTC.

This rearrangement joins TRBV5-6 to TRBJ2-3, with 9 bases matching TRBD2. CDR3 size: 18 residues. Trimming cost V 6 bases and J 3 bases; bases outside gene matches: 17. Germline CDR1 and CDR2: SGHDT and YYEEEE. The CDR3 protein is CASTLVAGGTIGTDTQYF. The DNA of the CDR3 is TGTGCCAGCACCTTAGTGGCGGGGGGGACCATTGGGACAGATACGCAGTATTTT.

V is TRBV28 and J is TRBJ2-5; TRBD1 matches at 10 bases. CDR1 and CDR2 from the germline V gene are MDHEN and SYDVKM. V lost 6 bases, J lost 5 bases, and 12 bases stayed unmatched. This CDR3 region has 16 residues. The CDR3 DNA reads TGTGCCAGCAGCCCCGGGACAGGGGTTGTGGGGGAGACCCAGTACTTC. Protein product: CASSPGTGVVGETQYF. Using reference TRBV28 and TRBJ2-5 for the parts outside the CDR3, the full variable domain is DVKVTQSSRYLVKRTGEKVFLECVQDMDHENMFWYRQDPGLGLRLIYFSYDVKMKEKGDIPEGYSVSREKKERFSLILESASTNQTSMYLCASSPGTGVVGETQYFGPGTRLLVL.

The chain couples TRBV28 to TRBJ2-7, with D possibly being TRBD2 (7 bases). Trimming cost V 2 bases and J 3 bases, with 14 bases left between them. Germline assignment: CDR1 MDHEN and CDR2 SYDVKM. The CDR3 totals 15 residues. CDR3 sequence reads: CASSLGGAVSYEQYF. Here the CDR3 DNA reads TGTGCCAGCAGTTTAGGGGGGGCGGTTAGCTACGAGCAGTACTTC.

CDR3 amino acids: CASRIPRRVERLRYGYTF. In DNA form, the CDR3 reads TGCGCCAGCAGGATCCCAAGGAGGGTGGAGCGCCTCCGGTATGGCTACACCTTC. The chain joins TRBV23-1 to TRBJ1-2; D unresolved. TRBV23-1 is reported as an ORF; its role is uncertain. The V end was cut by 6 bases, the J end by 5 bases, with 28 bases between. The CDR3 is made up of 18 amino acids.